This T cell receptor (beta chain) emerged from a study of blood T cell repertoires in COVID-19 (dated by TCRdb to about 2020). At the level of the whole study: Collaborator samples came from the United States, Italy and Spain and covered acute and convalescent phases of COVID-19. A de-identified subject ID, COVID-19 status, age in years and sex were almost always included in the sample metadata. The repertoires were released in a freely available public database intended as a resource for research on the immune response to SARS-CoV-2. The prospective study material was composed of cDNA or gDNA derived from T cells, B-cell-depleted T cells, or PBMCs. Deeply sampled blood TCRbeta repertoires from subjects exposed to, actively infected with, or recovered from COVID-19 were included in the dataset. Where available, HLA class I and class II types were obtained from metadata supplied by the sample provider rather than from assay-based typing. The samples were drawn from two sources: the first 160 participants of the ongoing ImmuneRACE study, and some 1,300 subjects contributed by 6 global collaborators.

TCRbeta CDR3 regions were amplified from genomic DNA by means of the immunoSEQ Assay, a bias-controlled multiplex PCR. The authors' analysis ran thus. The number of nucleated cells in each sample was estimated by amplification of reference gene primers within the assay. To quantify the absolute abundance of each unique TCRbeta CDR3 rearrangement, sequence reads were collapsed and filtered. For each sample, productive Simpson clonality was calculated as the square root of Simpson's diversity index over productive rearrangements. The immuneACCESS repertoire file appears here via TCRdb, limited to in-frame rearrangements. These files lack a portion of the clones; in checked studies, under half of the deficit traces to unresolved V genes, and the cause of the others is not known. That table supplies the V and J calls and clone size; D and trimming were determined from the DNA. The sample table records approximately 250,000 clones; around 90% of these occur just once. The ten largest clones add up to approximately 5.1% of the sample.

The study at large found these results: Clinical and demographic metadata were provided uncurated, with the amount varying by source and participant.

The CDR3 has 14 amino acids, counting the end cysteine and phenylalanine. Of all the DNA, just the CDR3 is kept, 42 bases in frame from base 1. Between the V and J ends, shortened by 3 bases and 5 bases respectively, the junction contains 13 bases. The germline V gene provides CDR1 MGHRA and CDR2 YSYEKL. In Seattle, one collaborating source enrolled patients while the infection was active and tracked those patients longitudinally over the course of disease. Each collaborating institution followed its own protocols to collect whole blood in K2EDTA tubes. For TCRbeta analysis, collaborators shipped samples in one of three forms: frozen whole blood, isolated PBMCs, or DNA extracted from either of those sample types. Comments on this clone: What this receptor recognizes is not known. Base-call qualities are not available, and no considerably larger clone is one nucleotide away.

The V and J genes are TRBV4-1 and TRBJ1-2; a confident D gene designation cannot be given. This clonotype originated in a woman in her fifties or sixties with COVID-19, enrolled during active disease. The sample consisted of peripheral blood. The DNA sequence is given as TGCGCCAGCAGCCAGGGTCAGACGACTTATGGCTACACCTTC. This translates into CASSQGQTTYGYTF.